One and the same sample provided the 30 T cell receptor beta chains below, sequenced in a study of cytomegalovirus exposure and HLA in healthy donors. PCR primers comprised 60 Vbeta and 13 Jbeta primers. The protocol was immunoSEQ multiplex PCR, while the TCRdb copy is restricted to in-frame clones and leaves out a portion. Here the sample spans 90,000 to 110,000 clones, roughly three quarters being singletons. Material: PBMCs. These receptors came from a woman between 45 and 65 years old in good health and CMV-seropositive.

This rearrangement joins TRBV7-9 to TRBJ2-7; 8 bases match TRBD2. The CDR3 spans 16 residues. In germline, CDR1 is SEHNR, CDR2 FQNEAQ (reference sequence). The V and J ends lost 1 base and 3 bases, in that order; junction bases with no gene match: 8. Here the CDR3 reads CASSLEANAGGYEQYF. The CDR3 DNA sequence: TGTGCCAGCAGCTTAGAGGCCAATGCGGGAGGCTACGAGCAGTACTTC.

The chain is built from TRBV18 and TRBJ1-2; 8 bases line up with TRBD1. The CDR3 is 14 amino acids. CDR1 KGHSH and CDR2 LQKENI come from the germline V gene. V gave up 3 bases and J gave up 7 bases; unmatched junction bases: 7. CDR3 sequence (DNA): TGTGCCAGCTCACCCCTCGACAGGGGCGGTGGCTACACCTTC. It yields the protein CASSPLDRGGGYTF.

The rearrangement links TRBV5-1 to TRBJ2-7; TRBD1 aligns across 9 bases. CDR3 length equals 15 residues. The J segment lost 4 bases and the V segment lost 4 bases, leaving 9 bases of the junction unmatched. The V gene's germline CDR1 is SGHRS and CDR2 YFSETQ. DNA for the CDR3: TGCGCCAGCAGCCCGGGTGGGACAGGGAGATACGAGCAGTACTTC. Its protein product is CASSPGGTGRYEQYF.

The chain uses TRBV19 and TRBJ2-7, with 10 bases that match TRBD1. The germline V gene encodes CDR1 LNHDA and CDR2 SQIVND (reference sequence). There are 14 residues in the CDR3. The junction had 6 bases not matched to a gene; V was cut back by 3 bases and J by 7 bases. CDR3 bases: TGTGCCAGTAGTATGGCCCGGACAGGGGGGGAGCAGTACTTC. The encoded protein is CASSMARTGGEQYF.

The V and J genes are TRBV7-2 and TRBJ2-5; a possible D gene is TRBD2 (5 bases). Trimming left V 2 bases short and J 4 bases short, with 11 bases between. This CDR3 spans 14 amino acids. Germline lookup yields CDR1 SGHTA and CDR2 FQGNSA. CDR3 sequence: CASSLRSVRETQYF. CDR3 nucleotides: TGTGCCAGCAGCTTACGTAGCGTCCGAGAGACCCAGTACTTC.

A remark on this clone: This same CDR3 is encoded by further DNA sequences in the sample. This CDR3 is CASSLSGFSYNEQFF. CDR3 bases: TGTGCCAGTAGTCTCTCAGGGTTTTCCTACAATGAGCAGTTCTTC. The gene calls are TRBV19 and TRBJ2-1, with D tentatively TRBD1 (5 bases). The V end lost 5 bases, the J end lost 1 base, and 12 bases lay between the germline ends. Per the germline V gene, CDR1 is LNHDA and CDR2 is SQIVND (reference sequence). The CDR3 is 15 residues long.

The chain joins TRBV5-5 to TRBJ2-1; 7 bases align to TRBD1. Germline values: CDR1 SGHKS, CDR2 YYEKEE (reference sequence). The CDR3 length is 14 residues. Trimming took 4 bases from V and 4 from J; bases not matched to a gene: 5. The CDR3 loop is CASSEDRVYNEQFF. Written as DNA, the CDR3 is TGTGCCAGCAGCGAAGACAGGGTTTACAATGAGCAGTTCTTC.

The chain's CDR3 is CASSLSHRGRSSYEQYF. As DNA, the CDR3 is TGTGCCAGCAGTTTATCACACAGGGGGCGAAGCTCCTACGAGCAGTACTTC. The gene calls are TRBV27 and TRBJ2-7, with TRBD1 matching 9 bases. Germline V gene sequence: CDR1 MNHEY, CDR2 SMNVEV (reference sequence). This CDR3 spans 17 amino acids. Trimming at V came to 0 bases and at J to 0 bases, leaving 6 bases not matched to a gene.

This clone was seen more than once but under ten times. The J gene is TRBJ2-3, the V gene TRBV5-6; 7 bases match TRBD1. CDR1 is SGHDT and CDR2 is YYEEEE in the germline V gene. The CDR3 sequence is 13 residues long. The V gene end was trimmed by 1 base and the J gene end by 5 bases; junction bases not matched to a gene: 1. The CDR3 nucleotides read TGTGCCAGCAGCTTGTCAGGGGGAGATACGCAGTATTTT. Translated: CASSLSGGDTQYF.

The V gene is TRBV5-4, the J gene TRBJ1-2, with TRBD1 as a possible D gene (6 bases). The ends were cut back, 2 bases at V and 4 bases at J, with 12 bases in the middle. The CDR3 spans 14 residues. CDR1 and CDR2 (germline): SGHNT, YYREEE (reference sequence). The CDR3 coding sequence is TGTGCCAGCAGCTTAGCTGGGGGCAGCTATGGCTACACCTTC. Protein product: CASSLAGGSYGYTF.

CDR3 DNA sequence: TGTGCCAGAAGCGGGGGGGGGACGGAGAACACTGAAGCTTTCTTT. Translation: CARSGGGTENTEAFF. The rearrangement links TRBV5-3 to TRBJ1-1, with TRBD1 as a possible D gene (5 bases). TRBV5-3 is treated as an ORF (open reading frame) with a function not yet certain. The CDR3 totals 15 residues. Trimming took off 4 bases at V and 1 base at J, with 14 bases between the two ends.

The chain joins TRBV7-9 to TRBJ2-3; 11 nucleotides match TRBD2. In germline, CDR1 is SEHNR, CDR2 FQNEAQ (reference sequence). V trimming: 4 bases; J trimming: 4 bases; junction bases outside the gene matches: 1. The CDR3 is 14 residues long. CDR3 protein: CASSSGLAADTQYF. The CDR3 DNA reads as TGTGCCAGCAGCTCGGGACTAGCGGCAGATACGCAGTATTTT.

This chain links TRBV6-5 with TRBJ2-5, with 7 bases lining up with TRBD1. Trimming took 5 bases from V and 7 from J; bases not matched to a gene: 13. CDR1 is MNHEY and CDR2 is SVGAGI in the germline V gene. The CDR3 contains 15 residues. Here the CDR3 reads CASSPRDRSSGTQYF. The CDR3, as DNA: TGTGCCAGCAGTCCCCGGGACAGATCCTCGGGGACCCAGTACTTC.

The genes are TRBV7-2 and TRBJ1-2; D perhaps matches TRBD1 (6 bases). CDR3 length: 15 amino acids. Germline values: CDR1 SGHTA, CDR2 FQGNSA. The V gene lost 3 bases and the J gene lost 9 bases, with 20 bases spanning the gap. CDR3 protein: CASSFLTGPSYRYTF. In nucleotides, the CDR3 is TGTGCCAGCAGCTTCCTGACAGGCCCCTCTTATCGCTACACCTTC.

Only one count was recorded for this clone. The V and J genes are TRBV5-5 and TRBJ2-2, with 8 bases matching TRBD1. CDR3 length: 16 amino acids. V was clipped by 2 bases and J by 4 bases; unmatched bases: 7. Germline loops: CDR1 SGHKS, CDR2 YYEKEE (reference sequence). CDR3: CASSFRGREVTGELFF. As DNA, the CDR3 is TGTGCCAGCAGCTTCAGGGGGCGCGAAGTCACCGGGGAGCTGTTTTTT.

V is TRBV7-9 and J is TRBJ1-2; D gene uncertain. Looked up from germline, CDR1 is SEHNR and CDR2 is FQNEAQ (reference sequence). V was trimmed by 10 bases and J by 4 bases, leaving 16 bases between them. The CDR3 covers 13 residues. CDR3 nucleotide sequence: TGTGCCACCGGCAGGCTGGATCTCTATGGCTACACCTTC. It specifies CATGRLDLYGYTF.

The V call is TRBV2, the J call TRBJ2-1; 7 nucleotides agree with TRBD1. The germline V gene has CDR1 SNHLY and CDR2 FYNNEI. The CDR3 has 14 amino acids. Trimming at V came to 8 bases and at J to 5 bases, leaving 9 bases not matched to a gene. The CDR3 is CASVWDRWDNEQFF. DNA of the CDR3: TGTGCCAGCGTTTGGGACAGATGGGACAATGAGCAGTTCTTC.

The genes are TRBV7-9 and TRBJ1-2; D gene uncertain. This CDR3 has 15 amino acids. CDR1 is SEHNR and CDR2 is FQNEAQ in the germline V gene (reference sequence). V lost 2 bases to trimming and J lost 4 bases, with 14 bases between them. The CDR3 is CASSLSPPHFYGYTF. The CDR3 DNA reads as TGTGCCAGCAGCTTAAGCCCCCCCCACTTCTATGGCTACACCTTC.

This clone has only a few counts. The gene calls are TRBV6-5 and TRBJ1-2, with D hard to call. Germline values: CDR1 MNHEY, CDR2 SVGAGI. This CDR3 is 13 amino acids long. V was shortened by 11 bases and J by 0 bases, with 13 bases between the two germline ends. CDR3: CAAKRGTNYGYTF. CDR3 in DNA: TGTGCCGCGAAGCGGGGAACTAACTATGGCTACACCTTC.

V usage is TRBV9 and J usage is TRBJ1-6; 9 bases align to TRBD1. Germline values: CDR1 SGDLS, CDR2 YYNGEE. V shed 0 bases, J shed 9 bases, and the junction held 4 bases outside the gene matches. CDR3 length: 15 amino acids. The CDR3 loop is CASSVGGQGSSPLHF. Written as DNA, the CDR3 is TGTGCCAGCAGCGTAGGGGGACAGGGCAGTTCACCCCTCCACTTT.

The chain employs TRBV2 and TRBJ2-5; 11 bases match TRBD2. This CDR3 region has 17 residues. Germline CDR1 and CDR2: SNHLY and FYNNEI. Germline trimming cut 1 base from V and 7 bases from J; bases unmatched to any gene: 11. CDR3 DNA sequence: TGTGCCAGCAGTGAAGTGTTGGGGACTAGCGGCCTGTGGACCCAGTACTTC. Translation: CASSEVLGTSGLWTQYF.

This chain uses TRBV27 with TRBJ2-3; 7 nucleotides align to TRBD1. Germline V gives CDR1 MNHEY, CDR2 SMNVEV (reference sequence). Trimming at V came to 5 bases and at J to 7 bases, leaving 15 bases not matched to a gene. The CDR3 loop spans 16 amino acids. CDR3 coding DNA: TGTGCCAGCAGTCCCCGTTCCGCAGGGGGTGGGAATACGCAGTATTTT. Protein product: CASSPRSAGGGNTQYF.

This sequence joins TRBV7-2 and TRBJ2-7, with 7 bases lining up with TRBD1. The V segment lost 4 bases and the J segment 0 bases; nucleotides outside the gene matches: 9. There are 16 residues in the CDR3. Per germline, CDR1 SGHTA and CDR2 FQGNSA. The CDR3 loop is CASSSEGAAGSYEQYF. For the CDR3, the DNA is TGTGCCAGCAGCTCCGAGGGGGCGGCGGGCTCCTACGAGCAGTACTTC.

J is TRBJ2-7 and V is TRBV27; D is undetermined. Germline V CDR1 and CDR2: MNHEY, SMNVEV (reference sequence). The germline V and J ends were trimmed by 5 bases and 5 bases, with 7 bases remaining between them. The CDR3 runs 11 residues. CDR3 nucleotide sequence: TGTGCCAGCAGTCCTTCTCACGAGCAGTACTTC. It codes for CASSPSHEQYF.

There are a few counts of this clone. The chain joins TRBV19 to TRBJ2-5; possibly TRBD1 for D (6 bases). From germline, CDR1 is LNHDA and CDR2 SQIVND (reference sequence). The ends were cut back, 1 base at V and 2 bases at J, with 11 bases in the middle. This CDR3 contains 15 residues. The CDR3 DNA is TGTGCCAGTAGTATAGGAGGGACAAAACAAGAGACCCAGTACTTC. Amino acid sequence: CASSIGGTKQETQYF.

This clone was counted only a few times. The J gene is TRBJ2-2, the V gene TRBV2; 9 nucleotides agree with TRBD1. The V gene's germline CDR1 is SNHLY and CDR2 FYNNEI. The CDR3 extends over 16 amino acids. After removal of 6 bases from V and 0 bases from J, the junction contained 5 bases not matched to a gene. The CDR3 DNA sequence: TGTGCCAGCAGGGCCGGGACAGGGACGAACACCGGGGAGCTGTTTTTT. It encodes CASRAGTGTNTGELFF. The full variable domain, with the rest looked up from reference TRBV2 and TRBJ2-2, is EPEVTQTPSHQVTQMGQEVILRCVPISNHLYFYWYRQILGQKVEFLVSFYNNEISEKSEIFDDQFSVERPDGSNFTLKIRSTKLEDSAMYFCASRAGTGTNTGELFFGEGSRLTVL.

This clone was observed once. This chain uses TRBV28 with TRBJ1-2; TRBD1 aligns across 8 bases. This CDR3 has 15 residues. Looked up from germline, CDR1 is MDHEN and CDR2 is SYDVKM. Trimming removed 6 bases from V and 4 bases from J; junction bases left unmatched: 10. In DNA, the CDR3 is TGTGCCAGCAGGGGCTCCAGGGGGCGGGTCTATGGCTACACCTTC. Translated, it gives CASRGSRGRVYGYTF.

This clone came up once. The chain links TRBV6-1 to TRBJ1-3; D gene ambiguous. The V gene's germline CDR1 is MNHNS and CDR2 SASEGT. The CDR3 is made up of 14 amino acids. The V end was cut by 3 bases, the J end by 2 bases, with 8 bases between. Here the CDR3 DNA reads TGTGCCAGCAGTGAGGGCGCGACTGGAAACACCATATATTTT. Encoded protein: CASSEGATGNTIYF.

In DNA, the CDR3 is TGTGCCAGTAGTGGTCGGAGCGGCCCGAGCTCCTACAATGAGCAGTTCTTC. Protein sequence: CASSGRSGPSSYNEQFF. This sequence joins TRBV19 and TRBJ2-1, with TRBD2 as a possible D gene (5 bases). Germline CDR1 LNHDA, CDR2 SQIVND (reference sequence). CDR3 size: 17 residues. With 5 bases removed from V and 0 bases from J, the gap between germline ends came to 17 bases.

Remarks on this clone: The same CDR3 can be traced to other DNA sequences in this sample. This rearrangement joins TRBV5-1 to TRBJ2-1, with TRBD1 matching 8 bases. This CDR3 contains 15 residues. Germline loops: CDR1 SGHRS, CDR2 YFSETQ. Trimming removed 6 bases from V and 2 bases from J; junction bases left unmatched: 7. The CDR3 nucleotides read TGCGCCAGCACCTTAGACAGGGGCCCCTACAATGAGCAGTTCTTC. It is translated as CASTLDRGPYNEQFF.